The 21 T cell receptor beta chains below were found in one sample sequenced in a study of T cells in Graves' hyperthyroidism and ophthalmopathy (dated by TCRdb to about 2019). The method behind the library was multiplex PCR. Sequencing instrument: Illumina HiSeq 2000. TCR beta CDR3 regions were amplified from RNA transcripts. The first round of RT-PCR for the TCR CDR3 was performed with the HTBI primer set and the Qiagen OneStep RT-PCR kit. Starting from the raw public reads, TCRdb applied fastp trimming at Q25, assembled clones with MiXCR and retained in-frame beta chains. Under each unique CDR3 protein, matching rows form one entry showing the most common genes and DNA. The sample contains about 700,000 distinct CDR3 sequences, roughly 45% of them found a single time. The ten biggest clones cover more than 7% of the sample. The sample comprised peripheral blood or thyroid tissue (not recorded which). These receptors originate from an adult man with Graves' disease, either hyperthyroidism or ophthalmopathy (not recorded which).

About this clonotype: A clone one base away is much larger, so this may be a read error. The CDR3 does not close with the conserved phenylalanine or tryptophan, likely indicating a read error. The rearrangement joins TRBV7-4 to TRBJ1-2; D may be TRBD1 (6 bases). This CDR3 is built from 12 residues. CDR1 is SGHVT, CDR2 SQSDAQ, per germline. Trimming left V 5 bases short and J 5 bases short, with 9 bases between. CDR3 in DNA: TGTGCCAGCAGCCCGGGGGCATATGGCTACACCCTC. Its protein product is CASSPGAYGYTL.

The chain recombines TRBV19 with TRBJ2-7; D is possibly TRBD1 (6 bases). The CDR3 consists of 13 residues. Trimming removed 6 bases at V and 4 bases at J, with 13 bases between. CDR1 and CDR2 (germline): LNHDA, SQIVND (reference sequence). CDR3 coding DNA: TGTGCCAGTAGCACAGGGTACCCTTACGAGCAGTACTTC. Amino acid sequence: CASSTGYPYEQYF.

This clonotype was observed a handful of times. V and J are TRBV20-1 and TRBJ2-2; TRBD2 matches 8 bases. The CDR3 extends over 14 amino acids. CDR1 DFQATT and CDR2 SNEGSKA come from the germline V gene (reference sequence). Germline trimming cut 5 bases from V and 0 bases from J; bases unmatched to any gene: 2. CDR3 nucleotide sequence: TGCAGTGCTGGGCGGGGGGCGAACACCGGGGAGCTGTTTTTT. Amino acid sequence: CSAGRGANTGELFF.

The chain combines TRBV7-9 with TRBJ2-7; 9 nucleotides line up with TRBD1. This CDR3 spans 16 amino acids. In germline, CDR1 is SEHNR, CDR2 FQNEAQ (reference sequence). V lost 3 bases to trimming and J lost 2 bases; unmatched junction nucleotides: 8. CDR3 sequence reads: CASSFRDREGTYEQYF. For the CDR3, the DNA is TGTGCCAGCAGCTTCCGGGACAGGGAAGGGACCTACGAGCAGTACTTC. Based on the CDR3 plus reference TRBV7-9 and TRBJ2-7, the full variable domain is DTGVSQNPRHKITKRGQNVTFRCDPISEHNRLYWYRQTLGQGPEFLTYFQNEAQLEKSRLLSDRFSAERPKGSFSTLEIQRTEQGDSAMYLCASSFRDREGTYEQYFGPGTRLTVT.

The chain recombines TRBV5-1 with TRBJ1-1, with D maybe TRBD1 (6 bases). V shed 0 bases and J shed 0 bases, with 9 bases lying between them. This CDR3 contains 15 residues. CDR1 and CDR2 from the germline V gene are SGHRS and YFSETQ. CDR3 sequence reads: CASSLAGALNTEAFF. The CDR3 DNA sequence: TGCGCCAGCAGCTTGGCGGGGGCCCTGAACACTGAAGCTTTCTTT.

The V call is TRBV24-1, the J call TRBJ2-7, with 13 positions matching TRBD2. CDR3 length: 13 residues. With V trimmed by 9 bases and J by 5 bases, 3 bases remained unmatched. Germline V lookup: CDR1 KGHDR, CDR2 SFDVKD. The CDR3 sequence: CATAGTSGNEQYF. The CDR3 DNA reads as TGTGCCACCGCCGGGACTAGCGGGAACGAGCAGTACTTC.

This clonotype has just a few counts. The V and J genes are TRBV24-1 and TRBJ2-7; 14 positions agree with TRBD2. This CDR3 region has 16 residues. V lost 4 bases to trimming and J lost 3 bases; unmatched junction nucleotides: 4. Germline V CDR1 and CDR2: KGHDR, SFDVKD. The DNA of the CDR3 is TGTGCCACCAGTGAACTGGGGACTAGCGGGAGCTACGAGCAGTACTTC. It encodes CATSELGTSGSYEQYF.

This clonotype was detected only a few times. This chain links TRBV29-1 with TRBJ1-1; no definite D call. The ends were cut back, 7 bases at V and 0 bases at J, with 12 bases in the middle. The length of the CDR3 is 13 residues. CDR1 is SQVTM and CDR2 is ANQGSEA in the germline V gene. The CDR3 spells CSARNSMNTEAFF. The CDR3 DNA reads TGCAGCGCCAGGAACAGCATGAACACTGAAGCTTTCTTT.

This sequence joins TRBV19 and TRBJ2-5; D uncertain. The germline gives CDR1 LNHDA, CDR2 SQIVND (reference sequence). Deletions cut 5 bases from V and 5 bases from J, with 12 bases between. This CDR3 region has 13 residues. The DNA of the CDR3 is TGTGCCAGTAGTCGGGCTAGTCGGGAGACCCAGTACTTC. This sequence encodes CASSRASRETQYF.

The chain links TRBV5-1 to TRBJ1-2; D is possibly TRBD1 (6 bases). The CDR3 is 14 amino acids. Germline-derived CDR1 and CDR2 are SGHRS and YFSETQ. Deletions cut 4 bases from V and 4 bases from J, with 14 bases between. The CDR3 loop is CASSPRDNFYGYTF. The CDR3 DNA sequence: TGCGCCAGCAGCCCCCGGGACAATTTCTATGGCTACACCTTC.

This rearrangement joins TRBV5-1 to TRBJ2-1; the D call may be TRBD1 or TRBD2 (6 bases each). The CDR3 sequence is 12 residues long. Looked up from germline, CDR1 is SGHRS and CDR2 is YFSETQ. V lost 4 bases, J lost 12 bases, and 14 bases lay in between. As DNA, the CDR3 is TGCGCCAGCAGCGTGGGGGGCACGGGGCAGTTCTTC. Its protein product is CASSVGGTGQFF.

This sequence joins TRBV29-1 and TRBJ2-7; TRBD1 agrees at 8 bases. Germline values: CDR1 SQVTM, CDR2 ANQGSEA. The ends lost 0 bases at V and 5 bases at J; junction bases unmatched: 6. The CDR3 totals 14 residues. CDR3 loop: CSVEEDSTGDEQYF. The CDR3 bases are TGCAGCGTTGAAGAAGACTCGACAGGGGACGAGCAGTACTTC.

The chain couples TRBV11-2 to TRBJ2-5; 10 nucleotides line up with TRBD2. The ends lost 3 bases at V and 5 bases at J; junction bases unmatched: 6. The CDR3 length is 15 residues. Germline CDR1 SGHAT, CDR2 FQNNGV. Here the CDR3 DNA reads TGTGCCAGCAGCTTTCCGGGACTAGCGAGGGAGACCCAGTACTTC. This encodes CASSFPGLARETQYF.

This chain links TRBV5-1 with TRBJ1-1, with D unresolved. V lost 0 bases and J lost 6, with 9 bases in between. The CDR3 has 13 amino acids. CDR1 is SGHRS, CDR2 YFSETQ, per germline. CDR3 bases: TGCGCCAGCAGCTTGGAAGTAGGGCCTGAAGCTTTCTTT. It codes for CASSLEVGPEAFF.

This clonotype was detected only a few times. CDR3 nucleotides: TGCGCCAGCAGCTCAAAGGGACCGATCACTGAAGCTTTCTTT. Amino acid sequence: CASSSKGPITEAFF. V gene TRBV5-1 combines with J gene TRBJ1-1; tentatively, D is TRBD1 (5 bases). The CDR3 runs to 14 residues. V was pared by 3 bases and J by 4 bases, with 13 bases between. Germline loops: CDR1 SGHRS, CDR2 YFSETQ.

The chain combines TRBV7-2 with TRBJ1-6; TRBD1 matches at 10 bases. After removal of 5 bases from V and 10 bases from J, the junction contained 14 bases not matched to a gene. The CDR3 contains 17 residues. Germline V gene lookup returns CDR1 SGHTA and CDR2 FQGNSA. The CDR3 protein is CASSLILRQGANSPLHF. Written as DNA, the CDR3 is TGTGCCAGCAGCCTTATTTTGAGACAGGGGGCGAACTCACCCCTCCACTTT.

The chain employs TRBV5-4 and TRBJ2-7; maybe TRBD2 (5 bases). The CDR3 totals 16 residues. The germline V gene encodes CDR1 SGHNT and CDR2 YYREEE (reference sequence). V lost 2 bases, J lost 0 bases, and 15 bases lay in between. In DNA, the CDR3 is TGTGCCAGCAGCTTCAGCGCCGGGATCCCCTCCTACGAGCAGTACTTC. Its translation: CASSFSAGIPSYEQYF.

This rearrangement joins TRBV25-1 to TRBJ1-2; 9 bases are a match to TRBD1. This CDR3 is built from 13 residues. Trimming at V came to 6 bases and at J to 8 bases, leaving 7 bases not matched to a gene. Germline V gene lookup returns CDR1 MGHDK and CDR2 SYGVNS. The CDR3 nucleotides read TGTGCCAGCAGCTTCACAGGGGGCGCGGGCTACACCTTC. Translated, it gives CASSFTGGAGYTF.

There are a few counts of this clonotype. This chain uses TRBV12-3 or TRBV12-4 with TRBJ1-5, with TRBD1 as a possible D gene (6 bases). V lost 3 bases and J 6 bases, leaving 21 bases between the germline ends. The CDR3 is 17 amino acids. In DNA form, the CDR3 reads TGTGCCAGCAGTTTTCAGGGGATCGGGACTTGGAGTCAGCCCCAGCATTTT. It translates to CASSFQGIGTWSQPQHF.

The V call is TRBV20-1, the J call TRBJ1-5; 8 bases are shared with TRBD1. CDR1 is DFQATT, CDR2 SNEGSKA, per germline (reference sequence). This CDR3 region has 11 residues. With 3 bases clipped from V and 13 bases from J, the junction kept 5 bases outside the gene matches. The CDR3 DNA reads TGCAGTGCTAGGGGACAGGTCCCTCAGCATTTT. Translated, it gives CSARGQVPQHF.

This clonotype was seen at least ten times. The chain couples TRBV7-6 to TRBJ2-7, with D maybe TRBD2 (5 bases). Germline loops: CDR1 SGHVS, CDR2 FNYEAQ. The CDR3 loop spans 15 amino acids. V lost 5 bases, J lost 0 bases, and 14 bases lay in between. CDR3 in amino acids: CASSRTGLGSYEQYF. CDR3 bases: TGTGCCAGCAGCAGGACTGGGCTGGGCTCCTACGAGCAGTACTTC.